This entry concerns a single T cell receptor beta chain. These data come from a study of OX40 agonist ivuxolimab in advanced cancers. Some clones are missing from TCRdb's copy, which holds only in-frame ones; the method was immunoSEQ multiplex PCR. In the table there are tens of thousands of clones, roughly 92% of which are singletons. From germline, CDR1 is ENHRY and CDR2 SYGVKD. The trim removed 6 bases at V and 5 bases at J, leaving 4 bases unmatched. This CDR3 contains 12 residues. The chain joins TRBV10-3 to TRBJ2-7, with TRBD1 identical over 7 bases. This specimen was CD4+ or CD8+ T cells sorted from blood, taken in a trial of the OX40 agonist ivuxolimab. The receptor's source is an adult with an advanced solid tumor such as melanoma, head and neck, liver or kidney cancer. The CDR3 reads CAIRGQNHEQYF. CDR3 DNA: TGTGCCATCAGGGGACAGAACCACGAGCAGTACTTC.